This entry lists 26 T cell receptor beta chains sequenced from one sample in a study of blood T cell repertoires in COVID-19. The table came from immunoSEQ multiplex PCR; TCRdb's copy has only in-frame clones and leaves some out. The table lists tens of thousands of clones, about four fifths of them singletons. Material: peripheral blood. These receptors all come from a woman in her 70s with acute or convalescent COVID-19.

Here the CDR3 reads CASSVGTITDTQYF. The CDR3 region has the DNA TGTGCCAGCAGCGTAGGGACTATCACAGATACGCAGTATTTT. V gene TRBV9 combines with J gene TRBJ2-3, with D maybe TRBD2 (6 bases). V lost 0 bases, J lost 2 bases, and 7 bases lay in between. This CDR3 region has 14 residues. Germline CDR1 reads SGDLS; CDR2 reads YYNGEE.

This chain joins TRBV12-3 or TRBV12-4 and TRBJ2-7; a possible D gene is TRBD1 (6 bases). This CDR3 comprises 13 residues. V lost 5 bases and J lost 5, with 13 bases in between. CDR3 sequence reads: CASSKTGFNEQYF. For the CDR3, the DNA is TGTGCCAGCAGTAAAACAGGGTTCAACGAGCAGTACTTC.

The V and J genes are TRBV15 and TRBJ1-2; TRBD1 aligns across 11 bases. The CDR3 spans 16 residues. J lost 6 bases, V lost 0 bases, and 6 bases had no gene match. Germline values: CDR1 LNHNV, CDR2 YYDKDF (reference sequence). CDR3: CATSREDRGRADGYTF. In DNA, the CDR3 is TGTGCCACCAGCAGAGAGGACAGGGGGCGCGCCGATGGCTACACCTTC.

The CDR3 is CASSLDRGPNNEQFF. The CDR3 nucleotides are TGTGCCAGCTCACTCGACAGGGGGCCTAACAATGAGCAGTTCTTC. This chain joins TRBV18 and TRBJ2-1, with TRBD1 identical over 10 bases. Per germline, CDR1 KGHSH and CDR2 LQKENI. CDR3 length: 15 residues. The V gene end was trimmed by 4 bases and the J gene end by 5 bases; junction bases not matched to a gene: 5.

The chain recombines TRBV18 with TRBJ1-2, with 8 bases matching TRBD1. The germline V gene encodes CDR1 KGHSH and CDR2 LQKENI. This CDR3 is built from 16 residues. Germline trimming cut 4 bases from V and 2 bases from J; bases unmatched to any gene: 9. CDR3 nucleotide sequence: TGTGCCAGCTCACGTCAGGGACAGGCGTCCAACTATGGCTACACCTTC. Its protein is CASSRQGQASNYGYTF.

V and J are TRBV28 and TRBJ1-2, with a tentative D call TRBD1 (6 bases). This CDR3 region has 14 residues. The germline V gene has CDR1 MDHEN and CDR2 SYDVKM. V was shortened by 5 bases and J by 4 bases, with 14 bases between the two germline ends. CDR3 sequence reads: CASSPITGIYGYTF. CDR3 coding DNA: TGTGCCAGCAGTCCGATAACAGGGATCTATGGCTACACCTTC.

This chain connects TRBV28 to TRBJ2-7; D possibly corresponds to TRBD2 (5 bases). This CDR3 comprises 14 residues. V was cut by 1 base and J by 2 bases, with 9 bases left in between. Germline V gene sequence: CDR1 MDHEN, CDR2 SYDVKM. The CDR3 sequence is CASSLSGIPYEQYF. DNA for the CDR3: TGTGCCAGCAGTTTATCGGGGATCCCCTACGAGCAGTACTTC.

This sequence joins TRBV3-1 (or the pseudogene TRBV3-2) and TRBJ2-7; 8 nucleotides align to TRBD2. Germline V lookup: CDR1 LGHDT, CDR2 YNNKEL (reference sequence). CDR3 size: 18 residues. With V trimmed by 0 bases and J by 3 bases, 13 bases remained unmatched. The CDR3 nucleotides are TGTGCCAGCAGCCAAGATGGAAACTTCCTAGCGGGCCTCTACGAGCAGTACTTC. It is translated as CASSQDGNFLAGLYEQYF.

The chain employs TRBV7-6 and TRBJ1-4; 8 bases are a match to TRBD1. With V trimmed by 5 bases and J by 8 bases, 10 bases remained unmatched. Germline V gives CDR1 SGHVS, CDR2 FNYEAQ. This CDR3 region has 15 residues. The CDR3 region is CASSTWTGTREKLFF. The CDR3 DNA reads as TGTGCCAGCAGCACCTGGACAGGGACGAGGGAAAAACTGTTTTTT.

The chain combines TRBV28 with TRBJ1-2; 7 bases map to TRBD1. The CDR3 loop spans 14 amino acids. Germline values: CDR1 MDHEN, CDR2 SYDVKM. V shed 5 bases, J shed 6 bases, and the junction held 9 bases outside the gene matches. CDR3 in DNA: TGTGCCAGCAGTCCTCTTCCGAGGGGGCATGGCTACACCTTC. Protein product: CASSPLPRGHGYTF.

The chain has TRBV7-9 and TRBJ1-1; a possible D gene is TRBD1 (5 bases). Germline lookup yields CDR1 SEHNR and CDR2 FQNEAQ (reference sequence). The CDR3 has 14 amino acids. V was trimmed by 5 bases and J by 1 base, leaving 11 bases between them. CDR3: CASSAGPKNTEAFF. CDR3 in DNA: TGTGCCAGCAGCGCGGGACCGAAGAACACTGAAGCTTTCTTT.

The chain employs TRBV27 and TRBJ2-7; D remains ambiguous. From germline, CDR1 is MNHEY and CDR2 SMNVEV (reference sequence). CDR3 length equals 13 residues. Trimming pared 3 bases from V and 2 bases from J, leaving 8 bases between. The DNA for the CDR3 is TGTGCCAGCAGTTTTGACTTAACCTACGAGCAGTACTTC. Translating it yields CASSFDLTYEQYF.

As DNA, the CDR3 is TGTGCCAGCAGTTCCCTAGCGGGAGTCAGTGAGCAGTTCTTC. It translates to CASSSLAGVSEQFF. The rearrangement uses TRBV27 and TRBJ2-1, with 10 bases fitting TRBD2. V shed 4 bases, J shed 9 bases, and the junction held 6 bases outside the gene matches. CDR1 MNHEY and CDR2 SMNVEV come from the germline V gene (reference sequence). The CDR3 sequence is 14 residues long.

The gene calls are TRBV11-2 and TRBJ2-2; TRBD2 matches at 11 bases. After removal of 3 bases from V and 6 bases from J, the junction contained 3 bases not matched to a gene. CDR1 SGHAT and CDR2 FQNNGV come from the germline V gene. This CDR3 comprises 15 residues. The chain's CDR3 is CASSLVAGGAGELFF. As DNA, the CDR3 is TGTGCCAGCAGCTTGGTAGCGGGAGGGGCCGGGGAGCTGTTTTTT.

The chain combines TRBV5-8 with TRBJ2-5; maybe TRBD1 (6 bases). The CDR3 is made up of 16 amino acids. Per germline, CDR1 SGHTS and CDR2 YDEGEE. V dropped 2 bases and J dropped 5 bases, with 19 bases sitting between them. The CDR3 is CASSFARTDQGETQYF. The CDR3 nucleotides read TGTGCCAGCAGCTTCGCACGGACAGACCAAGGGGAGACCCAGTACTTC.

This rearrangement joins TRBV11-1 to TRBJ2-5; TRBD1 aligns across 9 bases. Per germline, CDR1 SGHAT and CDR2 FQDESV (reference sequence). Losses at the gene ends were 3 bases for V and 1 base for J; bases not matched to a gene: 3. The CDR3 has 15 residues. The CDR3 DNA reads TGTGCCAGCAGCTTGAACAGGGGGCGCCAAGAGACCCAGTACTTC. Protein sequence: CASSLNRGRQETQYF.

This chain connects TRBV27 to TRBJ1-5; D is ambiguous. There are 16 residues in the CDR3. The germline V and J ends were trimmed by 1 base and 3 bases, with 13 bases remaining between them. Germline-derived CDR1 and CDR2 are MNHEY and SMNVEV (reference sequence). This chain's CDR3 is CASSLLSGSPNQPQHF. As DNA, the CDR3 is TGTGCCAGCAGTTTATTGTCGGGAAGTCCCAATCAGCCCCAGCATTTT.

The chain joins TRBV7-6 to TRBJ2-1; TRBD2 agrees at 7 bases. Germline V gives CDR1 SGHVS, CDR2 FNYEAQ. Losses at the gene ends were 0 bases for V and 1 base for J; bases not matched to a gene: 12. CDR3 length: 19 residues. CDR3 residues: CASSLARTRSPSSYNEQFF. The CDR3 nucleotides are TGTGCCAGCAGCTTAGCGCGGACTAGGTCGCCCTCTTCCTACAATGAGCAGTTCTTC. The whole variable domain, filled in from reference TRBV7-6 and TRBJ2-1, reads GAGVSQSPRYKVTKRGQDVALRCDPISGHVSLYWYRQALGQGPEFLTYFNYEAQQDKSGLPNDRFSAERPEGSISTLTIQRTEQRDSAMYRCASSLARTRSPSSYNEQFFGPGTRLTVL.

This clone was found a few times. V is TRBV6-6 and J is TRBJ1-6; 7 bases match TRBD1. The V segment lost 5 bases and the J segment 11 bases; nucleotides outside the gene matches: 15. Germline V CDR1 and CDR2: MNHNY, SVGAGI (reference sequence). The CDR3 covers 16 residues. In DNA, the CDR3 is TGTGCCAGCAGTCGAACACCGACAGGGTCCCAGGCACCCCTCCACTTT. It is translated as CASSRTPTGSQAPLHF.

There are a few counts of this clone. The chain joins TRBV2 to TRBJ2-5; 9 bases are a match to TRBD2. The CDR3 is made up of 14 amino acids. CDR1 SNHLY and CDR2 FYNNEI come from the germline V gene. V dropped 5 bases and J dropped 5; count of bases not matched to a gene: 6. CDR3 coding DNA: TGTGCCAGCAGTAGTAGCGGGGGTCGGGAGACCCAGTACTTC. Residues: CASSSSGGRETQYF.

This clone appeared once. The J gene is TRBJ1-6, the V gene TRBV28; unclear D gene. Trimming took off 5 bases at V and 7 bases at J, with 9 bases between the two ends. Germline assignment: CDR1 MDHEN and CDR2 SYDVKM. This CDR3 has 13 residues. The DNA for the CDR3 is TGTGCCAGCAGTCCACCACTCAATTCACCCCTCCACTTT. Translating it yields CASSPPLNSPLHF.

V is TRBV19 and J is TRBJ1-2; 9 bases are a match to TRBD1. Per the germline V gene, CDR1 is LNHDA and CDR2 is SQIVND (reference sequence). The CDR3 sequence is 13 residues long. The V segment lost 6 bases and the J segment 7 bases; nucleotides outside the gene matches: 6. The CDR3 DNA sequence: TGTGCCAGTAGCGTACAGGGGGCGCGTGGCTACACCTTC. It codes for CASSVQGARGYTF. The complete variable domain, with remaining parts taken from reference TRBV19 and TRBJ1-2, reads DGGITQSPKYLFRKEGQNVTLSCEQNLNHDAMYWYRQDPGQGLRLIYYSQIVNDFQKGDIAEGYSVSREKKESFPLTVTSAQKNPTAFYLCASSVQGARGYTFGSGTRLTVV.

This CDR3 reads CASSLGAGGYYGYTF. The CDR3 nucleotides are TGTGCCAGCAGTTTAGGGGCAGGTGGTTACTATGGCTACACCTTC. The V gene is TRBV27, the J gene TRBJ1-2; TRBD1 is a possible D gene (5 bases). Germline V gene lookup returns CDR1 MNHEY and CDR2 SMNVEV (reference sequence). V was cut by 2 bases and J by 3 bases, with 13 bases left in between. The CDR3 consists of 15 residues.

The chain combines TRBV18 with TRBJ2-5; D unresolved. Trimming cost V 3 bases and J 7 bases, with 6 bases left between them. CDR1 and CDR2 from the germline V gene are KGHSH and LQKENI. This CDR3 contains 11 residues. The CDR3 sequence: CASSPSRTQYF. In nucleotides, the CDR3 is TGTGCCAGCTCACCGAGTCGGACCCAGTACTTC. Using reference TRBV18 and TRBJ2-5 for the parts outside the CDR3, the full variable domain is NAGVMQNPRHLVRRRGQEARLRCSPMKGHSHVYWYRQLPEEGLKFMVYLQKENIIDESGMPKERFSAEFPKEGPSILRIQQVVRGDSAAYFCASSPSRTQYFGPGTRLLVL.

The rearrangement links TRBV29-1 to TRBJ2-1; D is unclear. With 1 base removed from V and 9 bases from J, the gap between germline ends came to 13 bases. Germline V gives CDR1 SQVTM, CDR2 ANQGSEA. The CDR3 covers 13 residues. The CDR3 DNA sequence: TGCAGCGTTGAAGCGAGACTGGAGAGTGAGCAGTTCTTC. Amino acid sequence: CSVEARLESEQFF.

This clone appeared a few times. The V gene is TRBV5-1, the J gene TRBJ2-7; 11 bases map to TRBD2. V was clipped by 4 bases and J by 3 bases; unmatched bases: 6. Germline CDR1 is SGHRS and CDR2 is YFSETQ. The CDR3 runs 15 residues. CDR3 sequence: CASSPPGLAVYEQYF. As DNA, the CDR3 is TGCGCCAGCAGCCCGCCGGGACTAGCGGTCTACGAGCAGTACTTC. The full variable domain, in which reference TRBV5-1 and TRBJ2-7 provide the parts outside the CDR3, is KAGVTQTPRYLIKTRGQQVTLSCSPISGHRSVSWYQQTPGQGLQFLFEYFSETQRNKGNFPGRFSGRQFSNSRSEMNVSTLELGDSALYLCASSPPGLAVYEQYFGPGTRLTVT.